These T cell receptor beta chains were read from a single sample in a study of monozygotic twins with inflammatory bowel disease. TCRdb re-called the 5' RACE reads; every CDR3 protein appears as one record, without DNA. There are about 160,000 distinct CDR3 sequences in the sample, with roughly 7.4% held by the top ten. The sample taken for sequencing was blood. The receptor source for this set is a human donor with ulcerative colitis or Crohn's disease, or a healthy co-twin of an affected twin (not recorded which). Each CDR3 is given with its conserved first and last residue.

TRBJ2-1,TRBV5-1,CASSLTQGPYNEQFF
TRBJ1-2,TRBV7-2,CASSLGPGYGYTF
TRBJ2-2,TRBV14,CASSPGLAGGELFF
TRBJ1-5,TRBV24-1,CATSGPGTDQPQHF
TRBJ2-7,TRBV11-3,CASSSTGQPYEQYF
TRBJ1-2,TRBV10-2,CASTETGRNYGYTF
TRBJ1-5,TRBV19,CASSITRGGDNQPQHF
TRBJ2-6,TRBV7-2,CASSLGLASSGANVLTF
TRBJ1-1,TRBV5-1,CASSFRQSNTEAFF
TRBJ2-5,TRBV15,CATSRKDYLETQYF
TRBJ2-5,TRBV24-1,CATSVTGETQYF
TRBJ2-5,TRBV12-3/TRBV12-4,CASSLGGGEAQYF
TRBJ2-1,TRBV6-5,CASSYSRGGGYNEQFF
TRBJ2-7,TRBV4-1,CASSQDPSPGEQYF
TRBJ2-5,TRBV20-1,CSAIAGGAETQYF
TRBJ2-7,TRBV7-2,CASSLRGQGGYEQYF
TRBJ2-3,TRBV20-1,CSAPQWTSGRVTDTQYF
TRBJ1-5,TRBV19,CASSTGRGPGQPQHF
TRBJ1-1,TRBV3-1,CASSQNQGATEAFF
TRBJ2-7,TRBV27,CASSVIPPHPAYEQYF
TRBJ1-2,TRBV7-8,CASSFAPGYGYTF
TRBJ2-3,TRBV5-6,CASSHRDTGTDTQYF
TRBJ2-3,TRBV7-6,CASSGGITDTQYF
TRBJ1-4,TRBV20-1,CSVRQGGGEKLFF
TRBJ1-1,TRBV15,CATSGIRGRGFAEAFF
TRBJ2-7,TRBV20-1,CSAPLAGLPYEQYF
TRBJ2-4,TRBV6-1,CASSSRVAKNIQYF
TRBJ2-3,TRBV20-1,CSARLADYTDTQYF
TRBJ2-7,TRBV7-8,CASSLRGASIEQYF
TRBJ1-6,TRBV12-3/TRBV12-4,CASSPGTGEPLHF
TRBJ2-1,TRBV27,CASSFPPYNEQFF
TRBJ1-1,TRBV3-1,CASSQSGRENTEAFF
TRBJ1-6,TRBV28,CASRGRSAGSLNSPLHF
TRBJ1-3,TRBV18,CASSPGGQAGNTIYF
TRBJ2-1,TRBV28,CASSPDRPQGYHEQFF
TRBJ2-7,TRBV5-5,CASSLRLALTYEQYF
TRBJ2-7,TRBV28,CASSSGTSVYSYEQYF
TRBJ1-2,TRBV20-1,CSARGQGTYGYTF
TRBJ2-1,TRBV29-1,CSVGGTGRNEQFF
TRBJ2-2,TRBV3-1,CASSHLRDYRTGELFF
TRBJ2-1,TRBV11-3,CASSPPAGQENEQFF
TRBJ1-4,TRBV6-1,CASSETARTNEKLFF
TRBJ1-2,TRBV20-1,CSARSVSRGVGYTF
TRBJ2-7,TRBV5-6,CASSFRTGAPYEQYF
TRBJ2-4,TRBV20-1,CSALRGTPNIQYF
TRBJ2-1,TRBV10-3,CAISKRGLAGENEQFF
TRBJ2-1,TRBV6-5,CASSHGLNNEQFF
TRBJ1-6,TRBV7-9,CASSPDRALNSPLHF
TRBJ1-2,TRBV6-2/TRBV6-3,CASSYRVYGYTF
TRBJ1-1,TRBV7-6,CASSLGTGEAFF
TRBJ2-1,TRBV5-1,CASTWWGGRNNEQFF
TRBJ1-1,TRBV12-2,CASRLAQLRGANTEAFF
TRBJ2-7,TRBV29-1,CSAGTGSHEQYF
TRBJ2-6,TRBV14,CASSQDRKVSGANVLTF
TRBJ2-7,TRBV9,CASSVRGRIDEQYF
TRBJ1-5,TRBV5-1,CASSPTSRDVQPQHF
TRBJ2-5,TRBV18,CASSPPNGAGTQYF
TRBJ2-2,TRBV5-1,CASSLAQRGTGELFF